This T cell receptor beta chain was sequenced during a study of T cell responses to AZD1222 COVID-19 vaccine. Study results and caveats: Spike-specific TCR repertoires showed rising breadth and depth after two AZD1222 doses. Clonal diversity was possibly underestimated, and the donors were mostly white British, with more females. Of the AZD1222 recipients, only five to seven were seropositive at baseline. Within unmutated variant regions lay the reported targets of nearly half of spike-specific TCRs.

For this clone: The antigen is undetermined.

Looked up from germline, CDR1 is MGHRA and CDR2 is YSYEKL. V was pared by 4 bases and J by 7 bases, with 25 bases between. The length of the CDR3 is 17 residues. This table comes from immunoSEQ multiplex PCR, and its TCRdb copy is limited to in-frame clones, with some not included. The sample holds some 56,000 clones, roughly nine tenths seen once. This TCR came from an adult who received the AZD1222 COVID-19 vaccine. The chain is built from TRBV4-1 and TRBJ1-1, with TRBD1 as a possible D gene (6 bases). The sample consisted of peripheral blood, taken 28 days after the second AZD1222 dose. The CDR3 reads CASSRNIDRSGTLEAFF. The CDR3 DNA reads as TGCGCCAGCAGCCGAAATATAGACAGGAGCGGAACTCTTGAAGCTTTCTTT.